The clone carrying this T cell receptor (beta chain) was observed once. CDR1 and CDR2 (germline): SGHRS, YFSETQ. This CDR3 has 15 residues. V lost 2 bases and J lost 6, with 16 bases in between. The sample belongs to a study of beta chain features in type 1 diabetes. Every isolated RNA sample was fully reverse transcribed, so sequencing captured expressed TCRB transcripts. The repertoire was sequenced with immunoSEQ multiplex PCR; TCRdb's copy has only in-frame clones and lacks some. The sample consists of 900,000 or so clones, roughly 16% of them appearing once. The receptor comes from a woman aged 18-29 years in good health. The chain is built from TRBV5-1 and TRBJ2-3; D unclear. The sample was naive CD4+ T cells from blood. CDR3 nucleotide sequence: TGCGCCAGCAGCTTTAGCAGGACCGGGTCGGATACGCAGTATTTT. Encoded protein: CASSFSRTGSDTQYF.